Presented here are 7 T cell receptor beta chains from one specimen sequenced in a study of blood T cell repertoires in COVID-19. Sequencing was performed with immunoSEQ multiplex PCR; in TCRdb, only in-frame clones are kept and a portion is missing. The repertoire holds 150,000 to 200,000 clones, with roughly 90% as singletons. The sequenced sample was peripheral blood. The receptors were gathered from a man in his 60s with acute or convalescent COVID-19.

The chain couples TRBV12-5 to TRBJ2-5, with TRBD2 matching over 13 bases. Germline V lookup: CDR1 LGHNT, CDR2 FRNRAP. V shed 6 bases and J 3 bases; nucleotides not matched to a gene: 10. The CDR3 totals 17 residues. CDR3: CASGPKSGLAGKETQYF. CDR3 nucleotide sequence: TGTGCTAGTGGACCGAAATCGGGACTAGCGGGGAAAGAGACCCAGTACTTC.

The chain recombines TRBV30 with TRBJ1-5; 7 bases are shared with TRBD1. This CDR3 is built from 12 residues. Germline loops: CDR1 GTSNPN, CDR2 SVGIG (reference sequence). The V gene end was trimmed by 5 bases and the J gene end by 5 bases; junction bases not matched to a gene: 3. The CDR3 loop reads CAWSQGDQPQHF. CDR3 DNA sequence: TGTGCCTGGTCTCAGGGGGATCAGCCCCAGCATTTT.

The chain joins TRBV24-1 to TRBJ2-5; D might be TRBD2 (5 bases). Germline lookup yields CDR1 KGHDR and CDR2 SFDVKD. CDR3 length equals 14 residues. The V end was cut by 0 bases, the J end by 5 bases, with 9 bases between. CDR3 sequence (DNA): TGTGCCACCAGTGATTTGTCCGGGAAGGAGACCCAGTACTTC. It translates to CATSDLSGKETQYF.

The CDR3 sequence is CASSEVYYEQYV. The CDR3 DNA reads TGTGCCAGCAGTGAAGTCTACTACGAGCAGTACGTC. The rearrangement uses TRBV2 and TRBJ2-7; D is ambiguous. The germline V gene encodes CDR1 SNHLY and CDR2 FYNNEI. This CDR3 comprises 12 residues. The V gene lost 1 base and the J gene lost 3 bases, with 4 bases spanning the gap.

The chain links TRBV6-5 to TRBJ1-6; a weak D match, TRBD1 (5 bases). CDR1 MNHEY and CDR2 SVGAGI come from the germline V gene. Trimming took 6 bases from V and 7 from J, leaving 13 bases between them. This CDR3 spans 14 amino acids. The CDR3 is CASREGRRNSPLHF. CDR3 nucleotide sequence: TGTGCCAGCAGGGAGGGACGGAGGAATTCACCCCTCCACTTT.

This rearrangement joins TRBV9 to TRBJ2-7; D might be TRBD2 (6 bases). Looked up from germline, CDR1 is SGDLS and CDR2 is YYNGEE. Between the trimmed V and J ends, which lost 2 bases and 2 bases, there was a span of 17 bases. The CDR3 spans 16 residues. CDR3 region: CASSVSAGPRTYEQYF. The CDR3 DNA reads TGTGCCAGCAGCGTTAGCGCGGGACCAAGGACCTACGAGCAGTACTTC.

The CDR3 region is CASSLEKTGGTYEQYF. The CDR3 DNA follows: TGTGCCAGCAGCTTAGAAAAGACAGGGGGCACCTACGAGCAGTACTTC. J is TRBJ2-7 and V is TRBV11-3; 10 nucleotides line up with TRBD1. The V gene end was trimmed by 0 bases and the J gene end by 2 bases; junction bases not matched to a gene: 4. CDR1 is SGHNT, CDR2 YENEEA, per germline. The CDR3 extends over 16 amino acids.